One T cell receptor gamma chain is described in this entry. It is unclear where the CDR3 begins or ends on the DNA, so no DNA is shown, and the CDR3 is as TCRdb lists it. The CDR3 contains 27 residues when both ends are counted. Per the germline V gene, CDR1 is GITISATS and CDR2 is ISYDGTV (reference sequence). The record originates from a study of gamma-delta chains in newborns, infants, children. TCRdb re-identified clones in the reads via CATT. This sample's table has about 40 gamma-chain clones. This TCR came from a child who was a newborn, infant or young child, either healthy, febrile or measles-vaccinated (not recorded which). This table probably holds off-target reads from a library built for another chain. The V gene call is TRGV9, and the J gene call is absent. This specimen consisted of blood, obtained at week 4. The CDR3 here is CACDAILGDTRAWDTRQMFFGTGIKLF.